This T cell receptor (beta chain) was observed in a study of CD8 T cells in ankylosing spondylitis. The authors made TCR beta libraries by quantitative 5'-RACE with molecular barcodes. Each CDR3 protein gets one entry after TCRdb re-called the 5' RACE reads with MiXCR. The sample includes about 350,000 distinct CDR3 sequences, roughly 20% seen only once; the top ten take about an eighth. Study-wide points: The study identified a TCR beta motif of several highly homologous variants that appeared characteristic of ankylosing spondylitis blood.

About this clonotype: Its antigen is still unknown.

The CDR3 totals 15 residues. The J segment lost 5 bases and the V segment lost 6 bases, leaving 11 bases of the junction unmatched. This sequence originates from a male donor with ankylosing spondylitis or in good health (not recorded which). Sequencing was performed on blood, either unsorted or a sorted T cell fraction (not recorded which). This sequence joins TRBV12-3 or TRBV12-4 and TRBJ2-5; 8 bases agree with TRBD2. This CDR3 is CASSPRGGGAETQYF. The CDR3 DNA reads TGTGCCAGCAGCCCCCGGGGGGGCGGTGCGGAGACCCAGTACTTC.